These 11 T cell receptor beta chains originate from one sample sequenced in a study of blood T cell repertoires in COVID-19 (dated by TCRdb to 2019 to 2021). Libraries were built with the immunoSEQ multiplex PCR assay. Sourced from immuneACCESS, this table was stored by TCRdb with only in-frame sequences that have V and J called. A share of the clones is absent; for the studies checked, an unresolved V gene accounts for under half, and the remainder has no known explanation. The table for this sample lists about 150,000 clones; 75% to 85% of them were counted only once. Roughly 0.58% of the sample goes to the ten largest clones. Source material: peripheral blood. The receptors were sampled from a man aged 60-69 years with acute or convalescent COVID-19.

V is TRBV6-1 and J is TRBJ2-7, with D unclear. The germline V and J ends were trimmed by 0 bases and 1 base, with 4 bases remaining between them. The CDR3 loop spans 13 amino acids. CDR1 is MNHNS, CDR2 SASEGT, per germline. The DNA of the CDR3 is TGTGCCAGCAGTGAAGCGAGTTCCTACGAGCAGTACTTC. Protein sequence: CASSEASSYEQYF.

This chain uses TRBV6-5 with TRBJ1-1; TRBD1 aligns across 8 bases. CDR3 length: 15 residues. Germline V gene lookup returns CDR1 MNHEY and CDR2 SVGAGI. The V gene end was trimmed by 0 bases and the J gene end by 5 bases; junction bases not matched to a gene: 5. The CDR3 is CASSYSVQGATEAFF. The CDR3 DNA reads as TGTGCCAGCAGTTACTCGGTCCAGGGGGCGACTGAAGCTTTCTTT.

The genes are TRBV12-3 or TRBV12-4 and TRBJ1-1; unclear D gene. This CDR3 spans 12 amino acids. Trimming stripped 8 bases from V and 6 bases from J, with 13 bases between. The CDR3, as DNA: TGTGCCAGCCGCTTAAGAGGGTCTGAAGCTTTCTTT. Its protein is CASRLRGSEAFF.

The V gene is TRBV19, the J gene TRBJ1-5; no definite D call. CDR1 is LNHDA and CDR2 is SQIVND in the germline V gene (reference sequence). V was pared by 1 base and J by 1 base, with 5 bases between. The CDR3 is made up of 14 amino acids. The CDR3 nucleotides read TGTGCCAGTAGTATAGGGCGGAGCAATCAGCCCCAGCATTTT. It specifies CASSIGRSNQPQHF.

The chain has TRBV12-5 and TRBJ2-7; the D is unclear. In germline, CDR1 is LGHNT, CDR2 FRNRAP. The CDR3 is made up of 12 amino acids. Between the trimmed V and J ends, which lost 0 bases and 5 bases, there was a span of 5 bases. Written as DNA, the CDR3 is TGTGCTAGTGGTTTGGTACAGAACGAGCAGTACTTC. This gives the protein CASGLVQNEQYF.

The chain is built from TRBV18 and TRBJ2-3; TRBD1 matches 12 bases. CDR3 length: 18 amino acids. Germline CDR1 reads KGHSH; CDR2 reads LQKENI. V lost 7 bases and J lost 6; bases outside the gene matches: 17. This CDR3 is CASFPVLQGQGATDTQYF. CDR3 in DNA: TGTGCCAGCTTCCCCGTCCTCCAGGGACAGGGGGCTACTGATACGCAGTATTTT.

The chain carries TRBV5-1 and TRBJ1-5; D is undetermined. CDR1 and CDR2 (germline): SGHRS, YFSETQ. Trimming cost V 0 bases and J 0 bases, with 4 bases left between them. This CDR3 region has 14 residues. CDR3 sequence (DNA): TGCGCCAGCAGCTTGGCGGTTAGCAATCAGCCCCAGCATTTT. It translates to CASSLAVSNQPQHF.

The gene calls are TRBV7-2 and TRBJ2-3; TRBD2 aligns across 10 bases. CDR1 and CDR2 from the germline V gene are SGHTA and FQGNSA. V was clipped by 0 bases and J by 0 bases; unmatched bases: 6. CDR3 length: 18 amino acids. CDR3 in amino acids: CASSLARLAGASTDTQYF. DNA for the CDR3: TGTGCCAGCAGCTTAGCGAGACTAGCGGGCGCTAGCACAGATACGCAGTATTTT.

V is TRBV18 and J is TRBJ1-2; TRBD1 agrees at 9 bases. The V gene's germline CDR1 is KGHSH and CDR2 LQKENI. CDR3 length: 15 residues. J was trimmed by 6 bases and V by 2 bases; bases with no gene match: 7. The CDR3 DNA is TGTGCCAGCTCACCATCACAGGGGGCATTGAATGGCTACACCTTC. This sequence encodes CASSPSQGALNGYTF.

This chain connects TRBV19 to TRBJ2-7, with 8 positions matching TRBD1. The V segment lost 5 bases and the J segment 4 bases; nucleotides outside the gene matches: 1. CDR3 length equals 12 residues. Per the germline V gene, CDR1 is LNHDA and CDR2 is SQIVND (reference sequence). CDR3 residues: CASSRQGYEQYF. The DNA for the CDR3 is TGTGCCAGTAGTCGACAGGGGTACGAGCAGTACTTC.

V gene TRBV28 combines with J gene TRBJ2-3, with a possible D match to TRBD2 (7 bases). The CDR3 loop spans 15 amino acids. Deletions cut 7 bases from V and 4 bases from J, with 18 bases between. Germline V gene sequence: CDR1 MDHEN, CDR2 SYDVKM. This chain's CDR3 is CASINGGGGADTQYF. The CDR3, as DNA: TGTGCCAGCATCAATGGAGGGGGGGGTGCAGATACGCAGTATTTT.